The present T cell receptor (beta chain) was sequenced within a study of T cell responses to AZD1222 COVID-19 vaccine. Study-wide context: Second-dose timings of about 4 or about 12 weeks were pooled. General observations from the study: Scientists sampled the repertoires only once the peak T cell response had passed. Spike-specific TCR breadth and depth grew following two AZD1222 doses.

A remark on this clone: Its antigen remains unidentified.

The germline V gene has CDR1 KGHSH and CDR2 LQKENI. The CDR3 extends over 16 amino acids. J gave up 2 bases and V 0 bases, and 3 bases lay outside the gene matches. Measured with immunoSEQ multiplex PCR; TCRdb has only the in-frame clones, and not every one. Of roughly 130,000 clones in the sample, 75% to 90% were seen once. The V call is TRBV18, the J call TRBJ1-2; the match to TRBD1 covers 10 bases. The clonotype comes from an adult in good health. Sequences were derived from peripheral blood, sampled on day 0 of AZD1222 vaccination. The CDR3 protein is CASSPPGTGANYGYTF. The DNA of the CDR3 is TGTGCCAGCTCACCACCCGGGACAGGGGCCAACTATGGCTACACCTTC.